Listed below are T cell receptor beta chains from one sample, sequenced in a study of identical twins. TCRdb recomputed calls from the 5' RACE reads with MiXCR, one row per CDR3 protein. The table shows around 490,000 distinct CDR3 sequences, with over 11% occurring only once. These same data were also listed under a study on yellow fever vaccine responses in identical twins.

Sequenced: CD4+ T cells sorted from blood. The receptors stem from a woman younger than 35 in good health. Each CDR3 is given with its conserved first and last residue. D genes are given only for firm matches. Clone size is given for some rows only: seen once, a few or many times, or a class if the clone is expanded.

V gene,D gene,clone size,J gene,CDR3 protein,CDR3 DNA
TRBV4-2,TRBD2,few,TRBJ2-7,CASSQELAGPYEQYF,TGTGCCAGCAGCCAAGAACTAGCGGGACCCTACGAGCAGTACTTC
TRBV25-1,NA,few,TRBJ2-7,CASSEYGGPEQYF,TGTGCCAGCAGTGAATACGGGGGGCCCGAGCAGTACTTC
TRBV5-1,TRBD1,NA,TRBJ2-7,CASSSGQGGWEQYF,TGCGCCAGCAGCTCGGGACAGGGAGGTTGGGAGCAGTACTTC
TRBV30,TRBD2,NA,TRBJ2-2,CAWSVRRGAGGPTGELFF,TGTGCCTGGAGTGTACGGAGGGGGGCGGGGGGACCCACCGGGGAGCTGTTTTTT
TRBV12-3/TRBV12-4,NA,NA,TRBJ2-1,CASSLDRTSLHNEQFF,TGTGCCAGCAGTTTAGACCGAACTAGCCTTCACAATGAGCAGTTCTTC
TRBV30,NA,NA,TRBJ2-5,CAWSPPDRSVGGGTQYF,TGTGCCTGGAGTCCCCCGGACAGGTCCGTCGGAGGGGGGACCCAGTACTTC
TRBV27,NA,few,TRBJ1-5,CASSFRGNSNQPQHF,TGTGCCAGCAGTTTCAGAGGGAATAGCAATCAGCCCCAGCATTTT
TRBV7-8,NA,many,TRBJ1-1,CASSLDSWLQDTEAFF,TGTGCCAGCAGCTTAGATTCCTGGTTGCAGGACACTGAAGCTTTCTTT
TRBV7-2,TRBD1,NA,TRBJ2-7,CASSPGQGNGDEQYF,TGTGCCAGCAGCCCGGGACAGGGGAACGGGGACGAGCAGTACTTC
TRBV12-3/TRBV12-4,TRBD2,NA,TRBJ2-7,CASSPQRGGLNEQYF,TGTGCCAGCAGTCCTCAGCGGGGGGGCCTCAACGAGCAGTACTTC
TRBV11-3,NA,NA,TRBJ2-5,CASSSYRDQETQYF,TGTGCCAGCAGCTCATACAGGGATCAAGAGACCCAGTACTTC
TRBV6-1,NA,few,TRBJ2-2,CASGREPTLTGELFF,TGTGCCTCGGGGCGGGAACCCACCCTGACCGGGGAGCTGTTTTTT
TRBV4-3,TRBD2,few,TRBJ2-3,CASSPRVAGLTDTQYF,TGCGCCAGCAGCCCACGGGTAGCGGGGCTCACAGATACGCAGTATTTT
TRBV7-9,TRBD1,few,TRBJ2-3,CASSPGQTINTDTQYF,TGTGCCAGCAGCCCGGGACAGACGATTAATACAGATACGCAGTATTTT
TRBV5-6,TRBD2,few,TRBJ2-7,CASSPGLAGNEQYF,TGTGCCAGCAGCCCGGGACTAGCGGGGAACGAGCAGTACTTC
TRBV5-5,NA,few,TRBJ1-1,CASSLRAANRNTEAFF,TGTGCCAGCAGCTTGCGGGCGGCAAACCGGAACACTGAAGCTTTCTTT
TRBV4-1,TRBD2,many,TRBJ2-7,CASSHRLAGSGSYEQYF,TGCGCCAGCAGCCATCGGCTAGCGGGTAGTGGCTCCTACGAGCAGTACTTC
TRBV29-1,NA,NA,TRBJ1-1,CSVRFGANTEAFF,TGCAGCGTCCGTTTCGGGGCGAACACTGAAGCTTTCTTT
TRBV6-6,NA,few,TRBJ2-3,CASTVAASETQYF,TGTGCCAGCACCGTCGCCGCCTCAGAGACGCAGTATTTT
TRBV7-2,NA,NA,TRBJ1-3,CASSWGGGSGNTIYF,TGTGCCAGCAGCTGGGGGGGCGGGTCTGGAAACACCATATATTTT
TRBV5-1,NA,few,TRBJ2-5,CASSLGAEETQYF,TGCGCCAGCAGCTTGGGTGCGGAAGAGACCCAGTACTTC
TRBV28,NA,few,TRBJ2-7,CASRKTYEQYF,TGTGCCAGCCGAAAAACCTACGAGCAGTACTTC
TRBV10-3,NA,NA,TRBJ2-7,CAISDPYEQYF,TGTGCCATCAGTGACCCATACGAGCAGTACTTC